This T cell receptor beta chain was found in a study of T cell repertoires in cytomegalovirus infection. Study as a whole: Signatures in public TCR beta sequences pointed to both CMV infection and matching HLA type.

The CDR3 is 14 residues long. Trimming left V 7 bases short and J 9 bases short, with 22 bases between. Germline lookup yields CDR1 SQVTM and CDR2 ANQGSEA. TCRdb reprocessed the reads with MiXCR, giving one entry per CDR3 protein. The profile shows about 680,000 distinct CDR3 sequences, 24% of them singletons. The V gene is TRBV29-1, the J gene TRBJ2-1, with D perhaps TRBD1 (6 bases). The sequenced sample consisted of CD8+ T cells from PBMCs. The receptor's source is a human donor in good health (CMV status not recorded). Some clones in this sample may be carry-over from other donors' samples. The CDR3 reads CSAALGGEVPEQFF. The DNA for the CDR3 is TGCAGCGCCGCCTTAGGGGGTGAAGTTCCTGAGCAGTTCTTC.